The source of this TCR beta chain is a study of OX40 agonist ivuxolimab in advanced cancers. Study-wide context: Ivuxolimab was administered intravenously to patients at 0.01 to 10 mg/kg every 2 weeks.

The CDR3 loop spans 13 amino acids. Germline V gene sequence: CDR1 MNHEY, CDR2 SVGAGI. The trim removed 2 bases at V and 7 bases at J, leaving 4 bases unmatched. Exclusion of a patient followed from autoimmune disease history or systemic immunosuppression. Generated by immunoSEQ multiplex PCR, the TCRdb table keeps only in-frame clones and is missing some. The sample has some 70,000 clones, roughly nine tenths seen once. The clonotype comes from an adult with an advanced solid tumor such as melanoma, head and neck, liver or kidney cancer. The sample in question was CD4+ or CD8+ T cells sorted from blood, obtained in a trial of the OX40 agonist ivuxolimab. The chain is built from TRBV6-5 and TRBJ2-7; 8 bases align to TRBD2. The CDR3 sequence: CASSYVVAGEQYF. In DNA, the CDR3 is TGTGCCAGCAGTTACGTCGTAGCGGGAGAGCAGTACTTC.